This T cell receptor (beta chain) was captured by sequencing in a study of cytomegalovirus exposure and HLA in healthy donors. CDR1 SGHRS and CDR2 YFSETQ come from the germline V gene. This CDR3 region has 13 residues. V was shortened by 0 bases and J by 4 bases, with 5 bases between the two germline ends. TCRdb's table, derived via immunoSEQ multiplex PCR, lists solely in-frame clones and lacks some. The sample lists under 400,000 clones; roughly 87% were seen once. Material for sequencing was PBMCs. V and J are TRBV5-1 and TRBJ2-1; D is uncertain. This TCR derives from a man aged 30-40 years in good health and CMV-seronegative. The CDR3: CASSLALYNEQFF. The CDR3 region has the DNA TGCGCCAGCAGCTTGGCACTTTACAATGAGCAGTTCTTC.